This T cell receptor (beta chain) emerged from a study of blood T cell repertoires in COVID-19. About the study: T cells, B-cell-depleted T cells, or PBMCs supplied cDNA or gDNA.

How the authors handled the data: It was from reference gene primer amplification that nucleated cell counts were estimated. Produced via immunoSEQ multiplex PCR; TCRdb's table is partial and in-frame only. That table gives V, J and clone size, and the DNA gave D and trimming. In the table there are tens of thousands of clones, about nine tenths of which are singletons. The J segment lost 4 bases and the V segment lost 2 bases, leaving 5 bases of the junction unmatched. The CDR3 consists of 15 residues. Germline CDR1 MNHEY, CDR2 SVGEGT. Sequenced sample: peripheral blood. The clonotype was recovered from a woman of 80 years or more with active or convalescent COVID-19. V is TRBV6-2 or TRBV6-3 and J is TRBJ2-7; 10 positions agree with TRBD2. Here the CDR3 reads CASSYLGLASYEQYF. The CDR3 DNA follows: TGTGCCAGCAGTTACCTGGGACTAGCGTCATACGAGCAGTACTTC.